This T cell receptor (beta chain) was observed in a study of cytomegalovirus exposure and HLA in healthy donors. Study-level points and caveats: TCR beta sequences reportedly predicted the HLA-A and HLA-B alleles of most subjects accurately. Later analysis suggested most CMV-associated TCR beta chains were HLA-restricted.

A remark on this clone: Antigen unknown. A junction end diverges from the germline sequence, so it may reflect a read error.

Germline CDR1 is SEHNR and CDR2 is FQNEAQ (reference sequence). CDR3 length: 17 residues. Researchers ran the PCR with 60 Vbeta and 13 Jbeta primers. The method was immunoSEQ multiplex PCR; TCRdb's version includes in-frame clones alone and lacks a portion of them. The sample has over 85,000 clones; 76% are singletons. Specimen: PBMCs. The chain combines TRBV7-9 with TRBJ1-2, with a possible D match to TRBD1 (5 bases). The clonotype originates from a man aged 35-49 years in good health and CMV-seronegative. The CDR3 DNA is TGTTCCAGCAGCTTAGAGGTTGGGGGGGGTACAATCTATGGCTACACCTTC. This sequence encodes CSSSLEVGGGTIYGYTF.